Below, one TCR beta chain is given with its context. The sample comes from a study of shared clonotypes between healthy human individuals. Unmatched junction bases numbered 8, after V lost 0 bases and J lost 0 bases. CDR1 and CDR2 (germline): LGHNA, YNFKEQ. There are 18 residues in the CDR3. Assay: immunoSEQ multiplex PCR; the TCRdb copy retains only in-frame clones and omits some. The sample has a few million clones, over 85% seen once; the top ten hold 0.3% to 0.4%. The sequence was obtained from a man younger than 35 in good health. Some clones in this sample may be carry-over from other donors' samples. The chain links TRBV4-2 to TRBJ2-1; TRBD1 matches at 7 bases. Source material: naive CD4+ T cells from PBMCs. Subset specified: CD45RA+ positively selected. CDR3 coding DNA: TGTGCCAGCAGCCAAGATTACTCGACAGGGAGCTCCTACAATGAGCAGTTCTTC. This translates into CASSQDYSTGSSYNEQFF.